The rows below give T cell receptor beta chains drawn from one sample of a study of cytomegalovirus exposure and HLA in healthy donors. Clones were sequenced by immunoSEQ multiplex PCR, and TCRdb holds only the in-frame ones, with some missing. The repertoire holds more than 60,000 clones, with roughly three quarters as singletons. Sequenced sample: PBMCs. These receptors originate from a man between 18 and 35 years old in good health and CMV-seronegative. Both conserved end residues are part of each CDR3. Only part of the rows carry a size: once, few, many, or a class if the clone is expanded.

CDR3: CASSSGRTGDGYYGYTF; V: TRBV5-1; size: few
CDR3: CASSDIGTRIWGEQFF; V: TRBV6-1; size: few
CDR3: CASSWAGGLARTRTGELFF; V: TRBV5-1; size: .
CDR3: CASRETGGNTEAFF; V: TRBV2; size: .
CDR3: CASSLSGEASEQYF; V: TRBV5-1; size: .
CDR3: CASSQNRGQDGYTF; V: TRBV4-2; size: .
CDR3: CASSAQNTGELFF; V: TRBV9; size: few
CDR3: CASSLTPRQVNTEAFF; V: TRBV5-4; size: .
CDR3: CASSLGALAGTRTDTQYF; V: TRBV7-9; size: .
CDR3: CASSQLGQGFGYTF; V: TRBV7-9; size: .
CDR3: CASSGGGAVWTEAFF; V: TRBV6-6; size: .